Presented here are 20 T cell receptor beta chains from one specimen sequenced in a study of response to subunit inactivated influenza vaccine. MiXCR, applied by TCRdb to the RT-PCR reads, yields one record per CDR3 protein. The table records 800,000 or so distinct CDR3 sequences, 21% of them present only once. Sequenced material: PBMCs from blood, taken about 5 days after vaccination. These receptors all stem from a man aged 45 to 65 who received an inactivated influenza vaccine.

This chain joins TRBV6-1 and TRBJ2-1; no firm D call. Germline values: CDR1 MNHNS, CDR2 SASEGT. Trimming took 10 bases from V and 4 from J, leaving 14 bases between them. The CDR3 runs 13 residues. The CDR3 spells CATLISEYNEQFF. In nucleotides, the CDR3 is TGTGCCACCCTCATATCGGAGTACAATGAGCAGTTCTTC.

This clonotype was recorded a few times. This chain joins TRBV2 and TRBJ1-1; perhaps TRBD1 as D (6 bases). In germline, CDR1 is SNHLY, CDR2 FYNNEI. The V end lost 1 base, the J end lost 1 base, and 10 bases lay between the germline ends. This CDR3 region has 15 residues. The CDR3 coding sequence is TGTGCCAGCAGTGAAGGGGGGGCGGGGAACACTGAAGCTTTCTTT. It is translated as CASSEGGAGNTEAFF.

This chain links TRBV12-3 or TRBV12-4 with TRBJ1-3; D is ambiguous. The CDR3 is 13 residues long. CDR3 residues: CGSGTWSGNTIYF. The CDR3 DNA follows: TGTGGATCGGGCACATGGTCTGGAAACACCATATATTTT.

This clonotype was recorded a few times. The chain uses TRBV15 and TRBJ2-6, with D unclear. V lost 0 bases and J 1 base, leaving 1 base between the germline ends. The CDR3 has 14 amino acids. Germline values: CDR1 LNHNV, CDR2 YYDKDF (reference sequence). CDR3 sequence (DNA): TGTGCCACCAGCAGAGAGTCTGGGGCCAACGTCCTGACTTTC. Its translation is CATSRESGANVLTF. The whole variable domain, filled in from reference TRBV15 and TRBJ2-6, reads DAMVIQNPRYQVTQFGKPVTLSCSQTLNHNVMYWYQQKSSQAPKLLFHYYDKDFNNEADTPDNFQSRRPNTSFCFLDIRSPGLGDTAMYLCATSRESGANVLTFGAGSRLTVL.

The chain joins TRBV20-1 to TRBJ2-3, with 12 positions matching TRBD2. The junction had 8 bases not matched to a gene; V was cut back by 2 bases and J by 8 bases. Germline V gene data show CDR1 as DFQATT and CDR2 as SNEGSKA (reference sequence). The CDR3 has 15 residues. The CDR3 nucleotides read TGCAGTGCTAGAAGTCTAGCGGGGGGGCCCGGTACGCAGTATTTT. Its translation: CSARSLAGGPGTQYF.

The gene calls are TRBV10-3 and TRBJ2-7, with TRBD2 as a possible D gene (6 bases). Trimming shortened V by 2 bases and J by 7 bases, and 15 bases separated the two germline ends. The CDR3 is 14 amino acids. Germline V gene sequence: CDR1 ENHRY, CDR2 SYGVKD. The CDR3 sequence: CAISEPAEGGEQYF. The CDR3 DNA reads as TGTGCCATCAGTGAGCCGGCGGAGGGTGGAGAGCAGTACTTC.

This clonotype came up a few times. The chain employs TRBV6-1 and TRBJ1-4; TRBD1 aligns across 7 bases. J gave up 8 bases and V 6 bases, and 6 bases lay outside the gene matches. There are 13 residues in the CDR3. Germline-derived CDR1 and CDR2 are MNHNS and SASEGT. DNA of the CDR3: TGTGCCAGCAGGCCCTCGGACAGGGAAAAACTGTTTTTT. Its protein product is CASRPSDREKLFF.

The V call is TRBV4-1, the J call TRBJ1-1; 7 bases are a match to TRBD1. Germline V CDR1 and CDR2: MGHRA, YSYEKL. V was pared by 2 bases and J by 1 base, with 7 bases of the junction left unmatched. The CDR3 runs 16 residues. Written as DNA, the CDR3 is TGCGCCAGCAGCCAAATGCCGGGACAGAAGAACACTGAAGCTTTCTTT. Translating gives CASSQMPGQKNTEAFF.

This clonotype has a handful of counts. V usage is TRBV7-9 and J usage is TRBJ1-1; a weak D match, TRBD1 (6 bases). This CDR3 is 14 amino acids long. Looked up from germline, CDR1 is SEHNR and CDR2 is FQNEAQ (reference sequence). Trimming removed 3 bases at V and 0 bases at J, with 8 bases between. The CDR3 loop is CASSFRGLNTEAFF. CDR3 DNA: TGTGCCAGCAGCTTTAGGGGGTTGAACACTGAAGCTTTCTTT.

This clonotype was detected only a few times. The chain uses TRBV20-1 and TRBJ1-1; possible D gene TRBD1, 5 bases. V lost 0 bases, J lost 0 bases, and 8 bases lay in between. The germline CDR1 and CDR2 sequences are DFQATT and SNEGSKA (reference sequence). The CDR3 has 14 residues. In DNA form, the CDR3 reads TGCAGTGCTAGAGAACGACAGATGAACACTGAAGCTTTCTTT. Its protein product is CSARERQMNTEAFF.

This chain connects TRBV6-6 to TRBJ1-5, with D hard to call. Trimming took off 5 bases at V and 6 bases at J, with 8 bases between the two ends. This CDR3 is built from 12 residues. The germline CDR1 and CDR2 sequences are MNHNY and SVGAGI (reference sequence). CDR3 amino acids: CASSTGIQPQHF. Written as DNA, the CDR3 is TGTGCCAGCAGTACGGGAATTCAGCCCCAGCATTTT.

This clonotype has just a few counts. V and J are TRBV4-1 and TRBJ1-1; TRBD1 matches at 10 bases. The CDR3 is 16 amino acids. Germline assignment: CDR1 MGHRA and CDR2 YSYEKL. The V segment lost 1 base and the J segment 5 bases; nucleotides outside the gene matches: 7. CDR3 loop: CASSQVGTGVDTEAFF. The CDR3 nucleotides are TGCGCCAGCAGCCAAGTCGGGACAGGGGTTGATACTGAAGCTTTCTTT.

This clonotype was seen a handful of times. The chain has TRBV20-1 and TRBJ2-5; 8 nucleotides line up with TRBD2. Germline CDR1 DFQATT, CDR2 SNEGSKA (reference sequence). The CDR3 consists of 14 residues. J gave up 3 bases and V 5 bases, and 8 bases lay outside the gene matches. CDR3 in DNA: TGCAGTGCTTCGGGGGGGGCCACGGAAGAGACCCAGTACTTC. Its protein product is CSASGGATEETQYF.

This clonotype was detected ten times or more. V and J are TRBV20-1 and TRBJ1-5, with 12 bases fitting TRBD1. CDR3 size: 15 residues. Unmatched junction bases numbered 7, after V lost 3 bases and J lost 7 bases. Germline V gives CDR1 DFQATT, CDR2 SNEGSKA (reference sequence). The CDR3 sequence: CSASDRDRGRQPQHF. CDR3 coding DNA: TGCAGTGCTAGCGATAGGGACAGGGGGCGCCAGCCCCAGCATTTT.

The sample holds a few counts of this clonotype. The chain carries TRBV12-3 or TRBV12-4 and TRBJ2-1; 7 positions match TRBD2. This CDR3 comprises 13 residues. The V segment lost 8 bases and the J segment 6 bases; nucleotides outside the gene matches: 7. For the CDR3, the DNA is TGTGCCAGCGGCAGGGCGGGAGCCAATGAGCAGTTCTTC. It codes for CASGRAGANEQFF.

The rearrangement links TRBV6-1 to TRBJ2-5; 8 nucleotides agree with TRBD1. There are 13 residues in the CDR3. The germline V gene has CDR1 MNHNS and CDR2 SASEGT. Trimming at V came to 4 bases and at J to 6 bases, leaving 4 bases not matched to a gene. CDR3 residues: CASSADRAKTQYF. CDR3 in DNA: TGTGCCAGCAGTGCGGACAGGGCAAAGACCCAGTACTTC.

V gene TRBV7-9 combines with J gene TRBJ2-7; D ambiguous. V lost 2 bases to trimming and J lost 3 bases, with 8 bases between them. Germline V lookup: CDR1 SEHNR, CDR2 FQNEAQ (reference sequence). This CDR3 is built from 13 residues. CDR3 bases: TGTGCCAGCAGCTTACGGTCAAACTACGAGCAGTACTTC. The encoded protein is CASSLRSNYEQYF.

The J gene is TRBJ1-1, the V gene TRBV27; 7 nucleotides align to TRBD1. The germline V gene has CDR1 MNHEY and CDR2 SMNVEV (reference sequence). This CDR3 region has 16 residues. The V gene end was trimmed by 6 bases and the J gene end by 1 base; junction bases not matched to a gene: 11. This CDR3 is CASSLNQQGRNTEAFF. CDR3 coding DNA: TGTGCCAGCAGCTTAAATCAACAGGGGAGGAACACTGAAGCTTTCTTT.

The chain has TRBV20-1 and TRBJ2-2, with no clear D. CDR1 and CDR2 (germline): DFQATT, SNEGSKA (reference sequence). The CDR3 totals 13 residues. V dropped 2 bases and J dropped 3 bases, with 7 bases sitting between them. The chain's CDR3 is CSARYGHTGELFF. CDR3 bases: TGCAGTGCTAGATATGGTCACACCGGGGAGCTGTTTTTT.

The chain couples TRBV6-2 or TRBV6-3 to TRBJ2-2; 14 bases are a match to TRBD2. CDR1 is MNHEY, CDR2 SVGEGT, per germline. Unmatched junction bases numbered 19, after V lost 5 bases and J lost 5 bases. The CDR3 has 21 residues. The CDR3 region has the DNA TGTGCCAGCAGTACCCGCCCCCGACTAGCGGGGGGGTTCTTCAGGACCGGGGAGCTGTTTTTT. Its protein is CASSTRPRLAGGFFRTGELFF.